This T cell receptor (beta chain) derives from a study of Graves' ophthalmopathy and Graves' hyperthyroidism. Notes on the study in general: Thyroid clonotypes that were expanded above 0.001 frequency mostly also appeared in blood. The model predicted progression of ophthalmopathy with a sensitivity of roughly 69%, and its specificity was around 72%.

At least ten counts were recorded for this clonotype. Its target is not known. The authors amplified TCR beta CDR3 regions from RNA transcripts. The library came from an HTBI-primed first-round RT-PCR and a second-round multiplex PCR. TCRdb passed the multiplex PCR reads through MiXCR, listing each CDR3 protein once. The sample carries some 350,000 distinct CDR3 sequences, about a sixth recorded once. In germline, CDR1 is SQVTM, CDR2 ANQGSEA. The CDR3 totals 14 residues. V lost 2 bases and J lost 5; bases outside the gene matches: 3. The V call is TRBV29-1, the J call TRBJ2-5; TRBD1 aligns across 12 bases. The sequencing sample was made of peripheral blood. The receptor's source is an adult woman with stable Graves' hyperthyroidism. The CDR3 nucleotides read TGCAGCGTTGAATGGGACAGGGGGCAGGAGACCCAGTACTTC. Its translation: CSVEWDRGQETQYF. The variable domain in full, with the rest retrieved from reference TRBV29-1 and TRBJ2-5, is SAVISQKPSRDICQRGTSLTIQCQVDSQVTMMFWYRQQPGQSLTLIATANQGSEATYESGFVIDKFPISRPNLTFSTLTVSNMSPEDSSIYLCSVEWDRGQETQYFGPGTRLLVL.